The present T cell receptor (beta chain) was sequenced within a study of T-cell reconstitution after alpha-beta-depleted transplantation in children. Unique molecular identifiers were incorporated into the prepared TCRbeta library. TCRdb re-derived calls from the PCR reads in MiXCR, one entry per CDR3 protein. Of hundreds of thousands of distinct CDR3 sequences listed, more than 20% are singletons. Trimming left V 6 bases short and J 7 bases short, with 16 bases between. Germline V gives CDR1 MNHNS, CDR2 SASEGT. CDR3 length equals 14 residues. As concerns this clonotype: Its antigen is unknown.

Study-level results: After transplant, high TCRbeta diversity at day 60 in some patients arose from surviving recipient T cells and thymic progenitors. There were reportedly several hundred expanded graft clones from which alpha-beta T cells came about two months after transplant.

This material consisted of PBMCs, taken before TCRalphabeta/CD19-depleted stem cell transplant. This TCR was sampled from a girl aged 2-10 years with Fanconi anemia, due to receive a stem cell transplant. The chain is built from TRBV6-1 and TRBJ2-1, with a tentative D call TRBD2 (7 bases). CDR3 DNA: TGTGCCAGCAGCCGACGGGGGCGGGGGAATGAGCAGTTCTTC. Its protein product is CASSRRGRGNEQFF.